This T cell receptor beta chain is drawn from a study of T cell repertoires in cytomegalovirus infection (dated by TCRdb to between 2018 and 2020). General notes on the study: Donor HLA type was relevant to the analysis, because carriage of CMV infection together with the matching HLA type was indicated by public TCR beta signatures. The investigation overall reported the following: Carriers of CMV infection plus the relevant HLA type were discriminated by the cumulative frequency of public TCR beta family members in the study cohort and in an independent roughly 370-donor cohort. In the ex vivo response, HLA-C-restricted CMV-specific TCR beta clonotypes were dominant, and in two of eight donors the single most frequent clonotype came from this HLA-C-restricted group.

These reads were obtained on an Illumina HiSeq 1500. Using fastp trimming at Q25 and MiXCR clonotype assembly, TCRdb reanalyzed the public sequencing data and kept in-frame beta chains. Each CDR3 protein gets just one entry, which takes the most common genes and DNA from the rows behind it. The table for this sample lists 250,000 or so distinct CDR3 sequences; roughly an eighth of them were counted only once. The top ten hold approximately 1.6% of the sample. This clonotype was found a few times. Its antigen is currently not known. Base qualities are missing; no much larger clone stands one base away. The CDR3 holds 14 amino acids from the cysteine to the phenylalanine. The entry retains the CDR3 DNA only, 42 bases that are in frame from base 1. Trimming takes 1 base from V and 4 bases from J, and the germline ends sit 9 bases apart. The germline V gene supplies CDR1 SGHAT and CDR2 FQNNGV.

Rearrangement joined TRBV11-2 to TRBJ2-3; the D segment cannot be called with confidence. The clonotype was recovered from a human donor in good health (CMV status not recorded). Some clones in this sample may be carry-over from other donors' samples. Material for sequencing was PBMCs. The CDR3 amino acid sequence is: CASSLVRAADTQYF. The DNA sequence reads TGTGCCAGCAGCTTAGTGCGAGCTGCAGATACGCAGTATTTT.